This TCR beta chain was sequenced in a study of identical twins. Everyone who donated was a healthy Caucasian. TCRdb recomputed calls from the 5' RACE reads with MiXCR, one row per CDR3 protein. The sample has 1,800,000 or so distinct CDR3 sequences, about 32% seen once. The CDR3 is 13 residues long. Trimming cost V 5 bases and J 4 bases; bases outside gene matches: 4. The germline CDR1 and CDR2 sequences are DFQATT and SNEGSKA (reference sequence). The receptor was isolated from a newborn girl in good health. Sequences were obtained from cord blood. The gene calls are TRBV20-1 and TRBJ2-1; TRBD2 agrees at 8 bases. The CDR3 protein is CSAVSGVYNEQFF. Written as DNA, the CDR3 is TGCAGTGCTGTTAGCGGGGTTTACAATGAGCAGTTCTTC.